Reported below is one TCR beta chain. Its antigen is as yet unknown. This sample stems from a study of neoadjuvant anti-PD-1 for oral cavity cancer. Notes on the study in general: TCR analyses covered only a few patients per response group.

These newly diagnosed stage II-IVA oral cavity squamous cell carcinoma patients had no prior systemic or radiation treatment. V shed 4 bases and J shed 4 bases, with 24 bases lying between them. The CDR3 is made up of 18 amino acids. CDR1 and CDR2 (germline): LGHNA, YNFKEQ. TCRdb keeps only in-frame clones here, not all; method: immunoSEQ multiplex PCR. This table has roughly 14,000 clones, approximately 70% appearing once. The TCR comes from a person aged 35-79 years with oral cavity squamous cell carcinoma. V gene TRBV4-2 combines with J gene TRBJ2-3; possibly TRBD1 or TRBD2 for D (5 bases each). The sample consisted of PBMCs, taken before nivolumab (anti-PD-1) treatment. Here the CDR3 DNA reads TGTGCCAGCAGCCCCTTCGATACCGGGATCCTAGGGGCAGATACGCAGTATTTT. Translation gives CASSPFDTGILGADTQYF.